This T cell receptor (beta chain) is drawn from a study of OX40 agonist ivuxolimab in advanced cancers. Describing the broader study: Ivuxolimab was a fully human IgG2 agonistic monoclonal antibody targeting the costimulatory receptor OX40 (CD134). Intravenous ivuxolimab was administered to patients every 2 weeks at six dose levels: 0.01, 0.1, 0.3, 1.5, 3 and 10 mg/kg. Among the roughly 50 dose-escalation patients, about 19 had hepatocellular carcinoma, around 15 melanoma, 9 renal cell carcinoma and 9 head and neck cancer. A male proportion of nearly 85% and a mean age of about 60 years, ranging from 23 to 79, were recorded for the dose-escalation cohort. Patients were allowed to have had prior anti-PD-1, anti-PD-L1 or anti-CTLA-4 therapy, and roughly 40% of the dose-escalation patients had been treated with checkpoint inhibitors. Partial responses occurred in three dose-escalation patients: two with cutaneous melanoma and one with hepatocellular carcinoma. Peripheral TCRbeta sequencing was intended to test whether TCR sequence diversity was altered and clonal T-cell expansion was caused by ivuxolimab. The paper reports the monotherapy dose-escalation portion (N = 52 patients) of the phase I ivuxolimab trial. The study at large found these results: In the 0.1-3.0 mg/kg groups, partial responders had among the lowest normalized peripheral clonal expansion, particularly in CD8+ T cells. On average, CD8+ T cells showed more expanded clones than CD4+ T cells after ivuxolimab. Low levels of normalized T-cell clonal expansion were also shown by some nonresponding patients. At doses from 0.1 to 3.0 mg/kg, clonal expansion was seen in both CD4+ and CD8+ blood T cells between baseline and week 6. Which antigens the clonally expanded peripheral T cells were specific for was not determined.

Unmatched junction bases come to 11, with V trimmed by 4 bases and J by 7 bases. CDR1 and CDR2 were assigned from the germline V gene as SQVTM and ANQGSEA. The CDR3 contains 14 residues, cysteine and phenylalanine counted. The DNA shown is the 42-base CDR3, in frame from base 1. The trial excluded patients who had a history of autoimmune disease or were on systemic immunosuppression. In every dose cohort, peripheral blood was drawn for TCR sequencing at baseline, cycle 4 day 1, and cycle 7 day 1. Samples came from an open-label, multicenter, first-in-human phase I dose-escalation trial of ivuxolimab. The trial enrolled adults with locally advanced or metastatic head and neck squamous cell, hepatocellular, melanoma or renal cell carcinoma. Before TCR sequencing, CD4+ and CD8+ T cells were separately sorted from peripheral blood. On this clone: What this receptor recognizes is not known. No much larger clone is present one base from it, and per-base qualities are unavailable.

To sequence the TCRbeta CDR3 region, genomic DNA was isolated from the sorted cells. The immunoSEQ Assay was used for sequencing of TCRbeta CDR3 regions. TCRdb took this table from immuneACCESS and kept in-frame rearrangements with V and J called. Such tables lack part of the clones; where checked against another copy, unresolved V genes explain under half of the gap, and the rest is unexplained. The sample contains roughly 50,000 clones, 70% to 90% of them found a single time. The ten largest account for over 1.5% of the sample. The V and J genes are TRBV29-1 and TRBJ1-2, and 8 bases in between align with TRBD1. The sequencing used CD4+ or CD8+ T cells sorted from blood, collected in a trial of the OX40 agonist ivuxolimab. This clonotype was obtained from an adult with an advanced solid tumor such as melanoma, head and neck, liver or kidney cancer. The DNA sequence is as follows: TGCAGCGTTGTTCGCCAGGGGGCAGAGGGTGGCTACACCTTC. Its protein product is CSVVRQGAEGGYTF.